The 32 T cell receptor beta chains reported below all come from one sample, sequenced in a study of T cell responses to AZD1222 COVID-19 vaccine. Assay: immunoSEQ multiplex PCR; the TCRdb copy retains only in-frame clones and omits some. This sample yields about 97,000 clones, of which around nine tenths are seen a single time; 2.8% belongs to the top ten. The input for sequencing was peripheral blood, taken on day 0 of AZD1222 vaccination. The receptor source for this set is an adult in good health.

The gene calls are TRBV5-1 and TRBJ2-1; D is ambiguous. Between the trimmed V and J ends, which lost 0 bases and 4 bases, there was a span of 8 bases. Germline-derived CDR1 and CDR2 are SGHRS and YFSETQ. The CDR3 is 14 residues long. CDR3 in amino acids: CASSLGRQYNEQFF. For the CDR3, the DNA is TGCGCCAGCAGCTTGGGGCGACAATACAATGAGCAGTTCTTC.

The CDR3 DNA reads TGTGCCAGCAGCCCAGGTGGGACTAGCAATCAGCCCCAGCATTTT. It is translated as CASSPGGTSNQPQHF. The chain couples TRBV7-8 to TRBJ1-5, with D perhaps matching TRBD1 (5 bases). This CDR3 is built from 15 residues. The V gene's germline CDR1 is SGHVS and CDR2 FQNEAQ. Deletions cut 5 bases from V and 0 bases from J, with 11 bases between.

The V call is TRBV4-1, the J call TRBJ1-1, with unresolved D. Germline lookup yields CDR1 MGHRA and CDR2 YSYEKL. Trimming stripped 0 bases from V and 10 bases from J, with 12 bases between. The length of the CDR3 is 13 residues. In nucleotides, the CDR3 is TGCGCCAGCAGCCAAGACGGACGATGGAGAGCTTTCTTT. Residues: CASSQDGRWRAFF.

This clone has just one count. This chain connects TRBV30 to TRBJ1-2; 8 bases align to TRBD1. The V and J ends lost 3 bases and 8 bases, in that order; junction bases with no gene match: 14. The length of the CDR3 is 15 residues. Germline CDR1 GTSNPN, CDR2 SVGIG (reference sequence). CDR3 in amino acids: CAWRQTGATSEGYTF. CDR3 DNA: TGTGCCTGGAGGCAGACAGGGGCGACATCGGAAGGCTACACCTTC.

The V and J genes are TRBV19 and TRBJ1-2; the D gene is possibly TRBD1 (6 bases). Looked up from germline, CDR1 is LNHDA and CDR2 is SQIVND (reference sequence). V lost 2 bases and J lost 4, with 14 bases in between. The length of the CDR3 is 15 residues. The DNA of the CDR3 is TGTGCCAGTAGTATACTCGATGGGGGGCCCTATGGCTACACCTTC. The encoded protein is CASSILDGGPYGYTF.

J is TRBJ2-5 and V is TRBV11-2, with D uncertain. The V end was cut by 2 bases, the J end by 5 bases, with 12 bases between. The CDR3 has 14 residues. CDR1 is SGHAT, CDR2 FQNNGV, per germline. Here the CDR3 reads CASSLSGHGETQYF. The CDR3 bases are TGTGCCAGCAGCTTATCCGGTCATGGGGAGACCCAGTACTTC. Drawing the rest from reference TRBV11-2 and TRBJ2-5, the complete variable domain is EAGVAQSPRYKIIEKRQSVAFWCNPISGHATLYWYQQILGQGPKLLIQFQNNGVVDDSQLPKDRFSAERLKGVDSTLKIQPAKLEDSAVYLCASSLSGHGETQYFGPGTRLLVL.

The rearrangement joins TRBV5-1 to TRBJ2-5; tentatively, D is TRBD2 (5 bases). V dropped 2 bases and J dropped 4 bases, with 12 bases sitting between them. This CDR3 contains 14 residues. The germline CDR1 and CDR2 sequences are SGHRS and YFSETQ. CDR3 bases: TGCGCCAGCAGCTTCCTTGCGGGCTTAGAGACCCAGTACTTC. Translation gives CASSFLAGLETQYF.

The rearrangement links TRBV18 to TRBJ1-1, with 8 bases fitting TRBD1. The CDR3 length is 14 residues. Germline loops: CDR1 KGHSH, CDR2 LQKENI. The V gene end was trimmed by 2 bases and the J gene end by 4 bases; junction bases not matched to a gene: 3. CDR3 DNA: TGTGCCAGCTCACCAGACAGGGGAAGCACTGAAGCTTTCTTT. Translated: CASSPDRGSTEAFF.

The chain combines TRBV5-1 with TRBJ2-7, with TRBD1 identical over 9 bases. With 4 bases clipped from V and 5 bases from J, the junction kept 7 bases outside the gene matches. This CDR3 contains 14 residues. The germline V gene has CDR1 SGHRS and CDR2 YFSETQ. CDR3 nucleotide sequence: TGCGCCAGCAGCCGGGGACAGGGTACCCACGAGCAGTACTTC. Protein sequence: CASSRGQGTHEQYF.

The J gene is TRBJ1-1, the V gene TRBV21-1; TRBD1, the table's D call, was not compared with the DNA. TRBV21-1 is assigned pseudogene status. The CDR3 spans 17 residues. CDR3 amino acids: CASSKGEGERVNTEAFF. Here the CDR3 DNA reads TGTGCCAGCAGCAAAGGAGAGGGGGAAAGGGTGAACACTGAAGCTTTCTTT.

V gene TRBV7-2 combines with J gene TRBJ2-5, with D possibly matching TRBD2 (5 bases). The CDR3 runs to 15 residues. The V gene lost 0 bases and the J gene lost 1 base, with 9 bases spanning the gap. The germline V gene encodes CDR1 SGHTA and CDR2 FQGNSA. CDR3 sequence: CASSLARGIQETQYF. Written as DNA, the CDR3 is TGTGCCAGCAGCTTAGCGCGAGGGATCCAAGAGACCCAGTACTTC.

The chain joins TRBV7-9 to TRBJ2-2; D gene unclear. CDR1 is SEHNR and CDR2 is FQNEAQ in the germline V gene (reference sequence). This CDR3 is 12 amino acids long. Trimming stripped 6 bases from V and 2 bases from J, with 4 bases between. The CDR3 sequence: CASRPNTGELFF. In DNA form, the CDR3 reads TGTGCCAGCAGGCCAAACACCGGGGAGCTGTTTTTT.

The chain has TRBV6-2 or TRBV6-3 and TRBJ2-3; 9 bases align to TRBD2. Germline CDR1 and CDR2: MNHEY and SVGEGT. V was pared by 4 bases and J by 1 base, with 6 bases of the junction left unmatched. The CDR3 length is 16 residues. CDR3 residues: CASSSLAGSGTDTQYF. The DNA for the CDR3 is TGTGCCAGCAGTTCTCTAGCGGGGTCTGGCACAGATACGCAGTATTTT.

The chain recombines TRBV7-8 with TRBJ1-1; no reliable D call. The ends were cut back, 4 bases at V and 4 bases at J, with 10 bases in the middle. The CDR3 covers 13 residues. Germline V CDR1 and CDR2: SGHVS, FQNEAQ. Written as DNA, the CDR3 is TGTGCCAGCAGCTACATTGAAGCCACTGAAGCTTTCTTT. Its translation: CASSYIEATEAFF. The full variable domain, with the rest looked up from reference TRBV7-8 and TRBJ1-1, is GAGVSQSPRYKVAKRGQDVALRCDPISGHVSLFWYQQALGQGPEFLTYFQNEAQLDKSGLPSDRFFAERPEGSVSTLKIQRTQQEDSAVYLCASSYIEATEAFFGQGTRLTVV.

This clone was picked up a small number of times. The gene calls are TRBV7-2 and TRBJ2-2; 8 bases are shared with TRBD2. Germline V gene lookup returns CDR1 SGHTA and CDR2 FQGNSA. Trimming removed 5 bases from V and 7 bases from J; junction bases left unmatched: 6. CDR3 length equals 14 residues. The chain's CDR3 is CASSGTRVGGELFF. DNA of the CDR3: TGTGCCAGCAGCGGGACTAGGGTAGGCGGGGAGCTGTTTTTT.

The chain is built from TRBV3-1 (or the pseudogene TRBV3-2) and TRBJ2-3, with TRBD2 matching 8 bases. After removal of 1 base from V and 6 bases from J, the junction contained 6 bases not matched to a gene. Germline assignment: CDR1 LGHDT and CDR2 YNNKEL (reference sequence). This CDR3 region has 15 residues. The CDR3 nucleotides are TGTGCCAGCAGCCAAGCGGGCGGGGGGTCGGATACGCAGTATTTT. It yields the protein CASSQAGGGSDTQYF.

This rearrangement joins TRBV11-2 to TRBJ2-7; D call uncertain. There are 16 residues in the CDR3. Germline V CDR1 and CDR2: SGHAT, FQNNGV. Trimming took off 4 bases at V and 3 bases at J, with 19 bases between the two ends. The CDR3 loop is CASSSLRRSYLYEQYF. As DNA, the CDR3 is TGTGCCAGCAGCTCCTTACGGAGATCCTACCTCTACGAGCAGTACTTC.

This clone showed up just once. The V call is TRBV24-1, the J call TRBJ2-3, with 7 bases aligning to TRBD2. V lost 6 bases to trimming and J lost 3 bases; unmatched junction nucleotides: 5. CDR3 size: 14 residues. Germline CDR1 is KGHDR and CDR2 is SFDVKD. In nucleotides, the CDR3 is TGTGCCACCAGTAACGGGGGGAGGACAGATACGCAGTATTTT. As protein: CATSNGGRTDTQYF.

This rearrangement joins TRBV4-3 to TRBJ2-2, with 9 nucleotides matching TRBD1. The CDR3 is made up of 17 amino acids. CDR1 LGHNA and CDR2 YSLEER come from the germline V gene. J gave up 4 bases and V 0 bases, and 6 bases lay outside the gene matches. In DNA, the CDR3 is TGCGCCAGCAGCCAAGATTTGGGACAGGGTAGCACCGGGGAGCTGTTTTTT. Translated: CASSQDLGQGSTGELFF.

The CDR3 coding sequence is TGCGCCAGCTCGCTTGCAGGGTACCTCCCCTACGAGCAGTACTTC. Its protein product is CASSLAGYLPYEQYF. The chain uses TRBV5-1 and TRBJ2-7, with a tentative D call TRBD1 (5 bases). Germline CDR1 is SGHRS and CDR2 is YFSETQ. The CDR3 extends over 15 amino acids. V lost 7 bases to trimming and J lost 2 bases, with 19 bases between them. Supplemented by reference TRBV5-1 and TRBJ2-7, the full variable domain reads KAGVTQTPRYLIKTRGQQVTLSCSPISGHRSVSWYQQTPGQGLQFLFEYFSETQRNKGNFPGRFSGRQFSNSRSEMNVSTLELGDSALYLCASSLAGYLPYEQYFGPGTRLTVT.

The V gene is TRBV30, the J gene TRBJ2-7; D not resolved. Trimming left V 1 base short and J 3 bases short, with 4 bases between. Germline V gene data show CDR1 as GTSNPN and CDR2 as SVGIG (reference sequence). The CDR3 covers 11 residues. DNA of the CDR3: TGTGCCTGGAGTGCTCTCTACGAGCAGTACTTC. This translates into CAWSALYEQYF.

V is TRBV7-9 and J is TRBJ2-6; D gene unclear. The V and J ends lost 5 bases and 0 bases respectively, with 11 bases between them. CDR3 length equals 16 residues. Germline V gene data show CDR1 as SEHNR and CDR2 as FQNEAQ (reference sequence). The chain's CDR3 is CASSQDSSSGANVLTF. CDR3 DNA sequence: TGTGCCAGCAGCCAAGACTCCTCCTCTGGGGCCAACGTCCTGACTTTC. The full variable domain, completed using reference TRBV7-9 and TRBJ2-6, is DTGVSQNPRHKITKRGQNVTFRCDPISEHNRLYWYRQTLGQGPEFLTYFQNEAQLEKSRLLSDRFSAERPKGSFSTLEIQRTEQGDSAMYLCASSQDSSSGANVLTFGAGSRLTVL.

In this sample, this clone turned up a few times. The CDR3 sequence: CASGLSASYEQYF. In DNA, the CDR3 is TGTGCCAGCGGACTGTCAGCTTCCTACGAGCAGTACTTC. The chain joins TRBV7-2 to TRBJ2-7; possible D gene TRBD2, 5 bases. In germline, CDR1 is SGHTA, CDR2 FQGNSA. The CDR3 contains 13 residues. Between the trimmed V and J ends, which lost 8 bases and 1 base, there was a span of 12 bases.

Written as DNA, the CDR3 is TGTGCCAGCAGCTTCGGGCAGGCGAGCTCCTACGAGCAGTACTTC. Translated: CASSFGQASSYEQYF. The genes are TRBV7-2 and TRBJ2-7; D is ambiguous. Trimming removed 3 bases from V and 0 bases from J, with 12 bases in between. There are 15 residues in the CDR3. Germline values: CDR1 SGHTA, CDR2 FQGNSA.

The J gene is TRBJ1-6, the V gene TRBV9; no reliable D call. Germline CDR1 is SGDLS and CDR2 is YYNGEE. V was trimmed by 5 bases and J by 7 bases, leaving 10 bases between them. CDR3 length: 13 amino acids. Written as DNA, the CDR3 is TGTGCCAGCAGTCACGATTTAAATTCACCCCTCCACTTT. Its protein product is CASSHDLNSPLHF. Based on the CDR3 plus reference TRBV9 and TRBJ1-6, the full variable domain is DSGVTQTPKHLITATGQRVTLRCSPRSGDLSVYWYQQSLDQGLQFLIQYYNGEERAKGNILERFSAQQFPDLHSELNLSSLELGDSALYFCASSHDLNSPLHFGNGTRLTVT.

This chain uses TRBV19 with TRBJ1-3; D is ambiguous. V shed 3 bases and J shed 0 bases, with 12 bases lying between them. The V gene's germline CDR1 is LNHDA and CDR2 SQIVND (reference sequence). The length of the CDR3 is 16 residues. CDR3 loop: CASSISGQTSGNTIYF. CDR3 coding DNA: TGTGCCAGTAGTATCTCTGGCCAGACCTCTGGAAACACCATATATTTT.

This sequence joins TRBV5-4 and TRBJ2-7, with 8 positions matching TRBD1. The V and J ends lost 4 bases and 2 bases, in that order; junction bases with no gene match: 8. The CDR3 runs 15 residues. Germline CDR1 is SGHNT and CDR2 is YYREEE (reference sequence). The CDR3 reads CASSPGTGRPYEQYF. In nucleotides, the CDR3 is TGTGCCAGCAGCCCCGGGACAGGACGCCCCTACGAGCAGTACTTC.

This clone turned up a few times. The V gene is TRBV5-1, the J gene TRBJ2-1; 11 bases match TRBD1. Germline loops: CDR1 SGHRS, CDR2 YFSETQ. The CDR3 spans 17 residues. The trim removed 4 bases at V and 6 bases at J, leaving 12 bases unmatched. The CDR3, as DNA: TGCGCCAGCAGCCATATATACGCCGGGACAGGGGGCAATGAGCAGTTCTTC. It specifies CASSHIYAGTGGNEQFF. The variable domain in full, completed from reference TRBV5-1 and TRBJ2-1, reads KAGVTQTPRYLIKTRGQQVTLSCSPISGHRSVSWYQQTPGQGLQFLFEYFSETQRNKGNFPGRFSGRQFSNSRSEMNVSTLELGDSALYLCASSHIYAGTGGNEQFFGPGTRLTVL.

The chain uses TRBV19 and TRBJ1-1, with a tentative D call TRBD1 (5 bases). CDR3 length: 13 residues. CDR1 LNHDA and CDR2 SQIVND come from the germline V gene (reference sequence). The V end was cut by 5 bases, the J end by 6 bases, with 13 bases between. The CDR3 protein is CASSGGVPSEAFF. The CDR3 DNA sequence: TGTGCCAGTAGTGGGGGAGTCCCCTCTGAAGCTTTCTTT.

The CDR3 DNA is TGTGCCAGCAGTTTAGCCGGGACAGGGGGCAATGAGCAGTTCTTC. It is translated as CASSLAGTGGNEQFF. The genes are TRBV27 and TRBJ2-1; 11 nucleotides match TRBD1. J was trimmed by 6 bases and V by 2 bases; bases with no gene match: 3. This CDR3 spans 15 amino acids. Germline V lookup: CDR1 MNHEY, CDR2 SMNVEV (reference sequence).

V and J are TRBV29-1 and TRBJ2-5; D tentatively reads TRBD1 or TRBD2 (5 bases each). CDR3 length: 10 amino acids. CDR1 is SQVTM, CDR2 ANQGSEA, per germline. V was trimmed by 6 bases and J by 5 bases, leaving 7 bases between them. The CDR3 spells CSVGVETQYF. CDR3 nucleotide sequence: TGCAGCGTGGGGGTTGAGACCCAGTACTTC. Based on the CDR3 plus reference TRBV29-1 and TRBJ2-5, the full variable domain is SAVISQKPSRDICQRGTSLTIQCQVDSQVTMMFWYRQQPGQSLTLIATANQGSEATYESGFVIDKFPISRPNLTFSTLTVSNMSPEDSSIYLCSVGVETQYFGPGTRLLVL.

The chain employs TRBV14 and TRBJ2-4; D not certain. Germline lookup yields CDR1 SGHDN and CDR2 FVKESK. CDR3 size: 16 residues. Trimming left V 3 bases short and J 5 bases short, with 17 bases between. The CDR3 loop is CASSHSTRTPQNIQYF. Written as DNA, the CDR3 is TGTGCCAGCAGCCATTCTACACGGACCCCCCAAAACATTCAGTACTTC. Combining the CDR3 with reference TRBV14 and TRBJ2-4 gives the whole variable domain EAGVTQFPSHSVIEKGQTVTLRCDPISGHDNLYWYRRVMGKEIKFLLHFVKESKQDESGMPNNRFLAERTGGTYSTLKVQPAELEDSGVYFCASSHSTRTPQNIQYFGAGTRLSVL.